The T cell receptor beta chain under discussion was sequenced for a study of T cells after yellow fever vaccination. The wider study: Those fractions that held only low numbers of cells were prepared using the SMART-Seq v4 Ultra Low Input RNA kit. Whole-study findings and limits: Re-detected after boosting: most primary clones, 96% of CD4 and about 85% of CD8. The CD4 and CD8 compartments had a small share of their clonotypes in common.

As TCR cDNA was made by 5'RACE template switching, a universal primer site and UMIs were added. MiXCR was run by TCRdb on the 5' RACE reads, yielding one entry per CDR3 protein. The data hold around 180,000 distinct CDR3 sequences, with approximately 6.2% observed a single time. Looked up from germline, CDR1 is DFQATT and CDR2 is SNEGSKA (reference sequence). Losses at the gene ends were 0 bases for V and 9 bases for J; bases not matched to a gene: 10. The CDR3 totals 15 residues. This clonotype was counted ten times or more. Its antigen is not known. V gene TRBV20-1 combines with J gene TRBJ1-4, with TRBD1 identical over 7 bases. Sequences were derived from CD4+ T cells sorted from PBMCs, sampled on the day of the first yellow fever vaccination. This sequence originates from a man younger than 35 who received the YFV17D yellow fever vaccine. CDR3 region: CSARDEFQGEKKLFF. CDR3 in DNA: TGCAGTGCTAGAGATGAGTTTCAGGGGGAGAAAAAACTGTTTTTT.